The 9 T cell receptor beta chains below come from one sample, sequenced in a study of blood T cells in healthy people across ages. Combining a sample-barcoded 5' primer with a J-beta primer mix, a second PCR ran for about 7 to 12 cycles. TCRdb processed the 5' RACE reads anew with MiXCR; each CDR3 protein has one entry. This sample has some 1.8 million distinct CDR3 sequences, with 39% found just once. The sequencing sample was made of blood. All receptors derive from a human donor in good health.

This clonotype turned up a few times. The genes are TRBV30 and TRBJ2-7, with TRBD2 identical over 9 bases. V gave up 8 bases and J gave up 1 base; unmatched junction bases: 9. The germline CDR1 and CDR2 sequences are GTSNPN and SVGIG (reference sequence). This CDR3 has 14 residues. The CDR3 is CATSGAGGSYEQYF. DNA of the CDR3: TGTGCCACCAGCGGTGCGGGAGGGTCCTACGAGCAGTACTTC. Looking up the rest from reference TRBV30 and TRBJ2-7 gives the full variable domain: SQTIHQWPATLVQPVGSPLSLECTVEGTSNPNLYWYRQAAGRGLQLLFYSVGIGQISSEVPQNLSASRPQDRQFILSSKKLLLSDSGFYLCATSGAGGSYEQYFGPGTRLTVT.

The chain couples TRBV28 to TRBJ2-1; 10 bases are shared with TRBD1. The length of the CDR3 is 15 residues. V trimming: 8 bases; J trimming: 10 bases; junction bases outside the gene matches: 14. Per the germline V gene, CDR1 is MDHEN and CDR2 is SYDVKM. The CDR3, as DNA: TGTGCCAGCCAAATTCTGGGACAGGGGAAAGGGGAGCAGTTCTTC. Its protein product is CASQILGQGKGEQFF.

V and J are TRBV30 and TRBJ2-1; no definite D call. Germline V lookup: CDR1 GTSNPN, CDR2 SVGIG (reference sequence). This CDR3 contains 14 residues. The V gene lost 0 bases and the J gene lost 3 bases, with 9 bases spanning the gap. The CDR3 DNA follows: TGTGCCTGGAGTGTACGAGACCTCTACAATGAGCAGTTCTTC. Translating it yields CAWSVRDLYNEQFF.

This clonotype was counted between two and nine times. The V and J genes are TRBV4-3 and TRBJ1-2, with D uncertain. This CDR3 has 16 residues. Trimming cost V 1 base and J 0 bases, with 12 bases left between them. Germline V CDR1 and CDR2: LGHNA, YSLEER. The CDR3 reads CASSQGVGTANYGYTF. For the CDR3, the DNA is TGCGCCAGCAGCCAAGGGGTCGGCACCGCTAACTATGGCTACACCTTC.

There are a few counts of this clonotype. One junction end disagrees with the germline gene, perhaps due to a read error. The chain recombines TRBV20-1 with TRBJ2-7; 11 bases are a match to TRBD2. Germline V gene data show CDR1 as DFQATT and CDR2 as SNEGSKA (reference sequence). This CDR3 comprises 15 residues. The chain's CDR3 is CGAGPLAGGTYEQYF. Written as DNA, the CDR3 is TGCGGTGCTGGCCCCCTAGCGGGGGGTACCTACGAGCAGTACTTC.

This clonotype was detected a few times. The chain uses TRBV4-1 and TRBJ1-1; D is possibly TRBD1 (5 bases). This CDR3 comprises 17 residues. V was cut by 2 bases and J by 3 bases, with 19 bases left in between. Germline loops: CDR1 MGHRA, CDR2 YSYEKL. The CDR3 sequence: CASSQIPATGGYTEAFF. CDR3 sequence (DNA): TGCGCCAGCAGCCAAATACCAGCAACCGGGGGGTACACTGAAGCTTTCTTT.

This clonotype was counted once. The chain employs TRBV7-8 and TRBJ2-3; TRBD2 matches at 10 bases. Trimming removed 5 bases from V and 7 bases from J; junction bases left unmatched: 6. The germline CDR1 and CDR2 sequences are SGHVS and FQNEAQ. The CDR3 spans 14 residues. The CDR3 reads CASSTSGVGYTQYF. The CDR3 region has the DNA TGTGCCAGCAGCACTAGCGGGGTCGGCTATACGCAGTATTTT.

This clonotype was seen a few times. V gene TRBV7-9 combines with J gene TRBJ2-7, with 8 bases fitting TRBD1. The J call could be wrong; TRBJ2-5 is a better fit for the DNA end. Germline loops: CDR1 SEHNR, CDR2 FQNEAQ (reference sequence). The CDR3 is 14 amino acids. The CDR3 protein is CASSHPRDRETQYF. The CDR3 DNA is TGTGCCAGCAGCCATCCCCGGGACAGGGAGACCCAGTACTTC.

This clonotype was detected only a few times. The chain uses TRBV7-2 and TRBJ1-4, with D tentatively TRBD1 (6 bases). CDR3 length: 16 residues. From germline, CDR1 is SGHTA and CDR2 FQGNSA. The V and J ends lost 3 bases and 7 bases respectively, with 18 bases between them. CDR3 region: CASSLGTGSRVEKLFF. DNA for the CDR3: TGTGCCAGCAGCTTGGGTACAGGGTCGCGGGTTGAAAAACTGTTTTTT.